A single sample is the source of the 10 T cell receptor beta chains below, sequenced in a study of patients and donors after allogeneic stem cell transplantation. TCRdb used MiXCR to reprocess the RT-PCR reads, holding one entry per CDR3 protein. The repertoire holds about 6,500 distinct CDR3 sequences, about 13% seen once, with about 53% in the top ten. The sample was blood, either unsorted or a sorted T cell fraction (not recorded which). All receptors come from a human donor who was either an allogeneic HSCT recipient or a stem cell or donor lymphocyte infusion donor (not recorded which). It is not recorded whose cells these are; they may come from a transplant donor.

By sample share, this clonotype is medium-sized. The chain has TRBV5-1 and TRBJ2-1, with D perhaps TRBD1 or TRBD2 (5 bases each). Trimming left V 0 bases short and J 5 bases short, with 9 bases between. CDR1 is SGHRS and CDR2 is YFSETQ in the germline V gene. The CDR3 is 14 residues long. The CDR3 is CASSLAGTDNEQFF. The CDR3 coding sequence is TGCGCCAGCAGCTTGGCAGGGACCGACAATGAGCAGTTCTTC.

This clonotype has more than one count but fewer than ten. V usage is TRBV7-9 and J usage is TRBJ1-2; 8 positions match TRBD1. V dropped 7 bases and J dropped 7; count of bases not matched to a gene: 8. Germline V gene lookup returns CDR1 SEHNR and CDR2 FQNEAQ (reference sequence). This CDR3 spans 13 amino acids. Here the CDR3 reads CASKVRGHGGYTF. The CDR3 coding sequence is TGTGCCAGCAAGGTCAGGGGGCATGGTGGCTACACCTTC. Full variable domain (missing parts from reference TRBV7-9 and TRBJ1-2): DTGVSQNPRHKITKRGQNVTFRCDPISEHNRLYWYRQTLGQGPEFLTYFQNEAQLEKSRLLSDRFSAERPKGSFSTLEIQRTEQGDSAMYLCASKVRGHGGYTFGSGTRLTVV.

At least ten counts were recorded for this clonotype. The chain is built from TRBV12-3 or TRBV12-4 and TRBJ1-3; D not resolved. The CDR3 has 18 residues. V lost 0 bases to trimming and J lost 0 bases, with 15 bases between them. The CDR3 DNA follows: TGTGCCAGCAGTTTAGCGCTAAGGCAGCTCGGCTCTGGAAACACCATATATTTT. The encoded protein is CASSLALRQLGSGNTIYF.

In this sample, this clonotype turned up many times. This chain links TRBV30 with TRBJ1-2, with unresolved D. Germline loops: CDR1 GTSNPN, CDR2 SVGIG (reference sequence). Trimming removed 0 bases at V and 5 bases at J, with 7 bases between. The CDR3 length is 12 residues. CDR3 loop: CAWSVLSYGYTF. CDR3 in DNA: TGTGCCTGGAGTGTACTCAGTTATGGCTACACCTTC.

The V call is TRBV12-3 or TRBV12-4, the J call TRBJ1-3; 8 bases fit TRBD1. Trimming removed 4 bases from V and 2 bases from J; junction bases left unmatched: 1. This CDR3 contains 14 residues. The DNA of the CDR3 is TGTGCCAGCAGTTGGGGACAGGCTGGAAACACCATATATTTT. Translated, it gives CASSWGQAGNTIYF.

The gene calls are TRBV16 and TRBJ2-6; 11 bases agree with TRBD1. Germline lookup yields CDR1 KGHSY and CDR2 FQNENV. The CDR3 spans 18 residues. V shed 4 bases, J shed 1 base, and the junction held 6 bases outside the gene matches. This CDR3 reads CASSPGQGAMSGANVLTF. The CDR3 DNA is TGTGCCAGCAGCCCTGGACAGGGGGCGATGTCTGGGGCCAACGTCCTGACTTTC.

The gene calls are TRBV7-9 and TRBJ1-2, with 7 nucleotides matching TRBD1. This CDR3 comprises 13 residues. CDR1 and CDR2 (germline): SEHNR, FQNEAQ (reference sequence). V lost 6 bases, J lost 7 bases, and 8 bases stayed unmatched. The CDR3 DNA is TGTGCCAGCAGGGCTGGGACAGTCCCTGGCTACACCTTC. Translated, it gives CASRAGTVPGYTF. Filled out from reference TRBV7-9 and TRBJ1-2, the complete variable domain reads DTGVSQNPRHKITKRGQNVTFRCDPISEHNRLYWYRQTLGQGPEFLTYFQNEAQLEKSRLLSDRFSAERPKGSFSTLEIQRTEQGDSAMYLCASRAGTVPGYTFGSGTRLTVV.

J is TRBJ2-7 and V is TRBV30; tentative D call: TRBD1 (5 bases). V was pared by 8 bases and J by 3 bases, with 11 bases between. CDR1 GTSNPN and CDR2 SVGIG come from the germline V gene (reference sequence). This CDR3 is 11 amino acids long. Here the CDR3 reads CALMQGYEQYV. CDR3 coding DNA: TGTGCCCTGATGCAGGGCTACGAGCAGTACGTC.

This clonotype was seen at least ten times. This chain uses TRBV19 with TRBJ1-1; maybe TRBD1 (5 bases). The V end was cut by 7 bases, the J end by 1 base, with 13 bases between. Per the germline V gene, CDR1 is LNHDA and CDR2 is SQIVND (reference sequence). CDR3 size: 14 residues. CDR3 DNA: TGTGCCAGTAAACCCAGGGTAGCGAACACTGAAGCTTTCTTT. Translating gives CASKPRVANTEAFF.

This clonotype was counted ten times or more. V usage is TRBV7-3 and J usage is TRBJ2-1; the D gene is possibly TRBD2 (7 bases). The CDR3 spans 10 residues. The V and J ends lost 11 bases and 14 bases respectively, with 16 bases between them. Germline values: CDR1 SGHTA, CDR2 FQGTGA. DNA of the CDR3: TGTGCCTTAAGGGGGGGAGGAAAGTTCTTC. The encoded protein is CALRGGGKFF.